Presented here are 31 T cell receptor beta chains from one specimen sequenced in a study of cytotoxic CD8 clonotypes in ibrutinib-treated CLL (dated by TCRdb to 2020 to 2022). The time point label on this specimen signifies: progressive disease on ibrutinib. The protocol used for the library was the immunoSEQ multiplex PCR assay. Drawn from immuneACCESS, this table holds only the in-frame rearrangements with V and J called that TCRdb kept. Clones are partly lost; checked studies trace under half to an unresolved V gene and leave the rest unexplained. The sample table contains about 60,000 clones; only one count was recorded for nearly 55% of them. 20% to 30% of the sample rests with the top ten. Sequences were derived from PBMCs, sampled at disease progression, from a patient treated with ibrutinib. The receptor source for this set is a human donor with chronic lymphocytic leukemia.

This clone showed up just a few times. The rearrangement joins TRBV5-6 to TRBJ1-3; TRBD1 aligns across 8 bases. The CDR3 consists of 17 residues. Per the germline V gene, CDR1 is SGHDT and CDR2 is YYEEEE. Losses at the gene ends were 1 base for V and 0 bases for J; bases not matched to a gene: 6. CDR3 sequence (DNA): TGTGCCAGCAGCTTGTCCGGGACAGGCTACTCTGGAAACACCATATATTTT. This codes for CASSLSGTGYSGNTIYF. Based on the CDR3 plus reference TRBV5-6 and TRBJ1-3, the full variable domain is DAGVTQSPTHLIKTRGQQVTLRCSPKSGHDTVSWYQQALGQGPQFIFQYYEEEERQRGNFPDRFSGHQFPNYSSELNVNALLLGDSALYLCASSLSGTGYSGNTIYFGEGSWLTVV.

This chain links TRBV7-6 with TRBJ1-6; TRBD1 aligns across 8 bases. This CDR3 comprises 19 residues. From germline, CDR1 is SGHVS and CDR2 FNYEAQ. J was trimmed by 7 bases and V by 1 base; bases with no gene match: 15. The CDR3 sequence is CASSLVIGQGTVVNSPLHF. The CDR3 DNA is TGTGCCAGCAGCTTAGTAATCGGACAGGGTACCGTTGTAAATTCACCCCTCCACTTT.

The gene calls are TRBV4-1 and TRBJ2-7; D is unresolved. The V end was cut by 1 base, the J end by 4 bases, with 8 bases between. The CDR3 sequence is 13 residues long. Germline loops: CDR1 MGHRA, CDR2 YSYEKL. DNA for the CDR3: TGCGCCAGCAGCCAAGCTAACTTTTACGAGCAGTACTTC. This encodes CASSQANFYEQYF.

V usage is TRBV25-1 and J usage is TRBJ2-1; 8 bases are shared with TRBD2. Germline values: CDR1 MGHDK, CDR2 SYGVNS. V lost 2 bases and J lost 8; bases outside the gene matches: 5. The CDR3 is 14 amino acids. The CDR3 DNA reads TGTGCCAGCAGTGAAGCGGGAGGTCGATATGAGCAGTTCTTC. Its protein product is CASSEAGGRYEQFF.

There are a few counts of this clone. Here the CDR3 DNA reads TGTGCCGGAGCCTCATGGGGGCTAGGAGAGCAGTACTTC. Protein product: CAGASWGLGEQYF. V and J are TRBV30 and TRBJ2-7; D possibly corresponds to TRBD1 (6 bases). Between the trimmed V and J ends, which lost 8 bases and 7 bases, there was a span of 21 bases. The CDR3 totals 13 residues. Germline assignment: CDR1 GTSNPN and CDR2 SVGIG (reference sequence).

DNA of the CDR3: TGTGCCTGGGTTGCCCGGGGTGGGGGCTTCGAGCAGTACTTC. Translating gives CAWVARGGGFEQYF. J is TRBJ2-7 and V is TRBV30; tentative D call: TRBD1 (6 bases). This CDR3 has 14 amino acids. Per the germline V gene, CDR1 is GTSNPN and CDR2 is SVGIG (reference sequence). V was pared by 5 bases and J by 6 bases, with 20 bases between.

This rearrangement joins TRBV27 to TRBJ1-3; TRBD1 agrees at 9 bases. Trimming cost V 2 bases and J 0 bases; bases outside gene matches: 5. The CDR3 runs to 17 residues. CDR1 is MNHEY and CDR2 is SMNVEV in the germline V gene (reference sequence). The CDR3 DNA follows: TGTGCCAGCAGTTTAACCGGGACAGGGTACTCTGGAAACACCATATATTTT. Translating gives CASSLTGTGYSGNTIYF.

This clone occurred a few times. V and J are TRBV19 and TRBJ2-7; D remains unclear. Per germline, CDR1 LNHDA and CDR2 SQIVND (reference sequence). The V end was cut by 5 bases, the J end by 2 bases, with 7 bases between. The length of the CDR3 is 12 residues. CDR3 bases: TGTGCCAGTAGTGCCCCTCCCTACGAGCAGTACTTC. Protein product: CASSAPPYEQYF.

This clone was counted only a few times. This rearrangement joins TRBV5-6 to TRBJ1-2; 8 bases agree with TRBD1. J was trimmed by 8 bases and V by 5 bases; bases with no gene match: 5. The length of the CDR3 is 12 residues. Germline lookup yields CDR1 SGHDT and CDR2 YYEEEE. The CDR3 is CASRLQGDGYTF. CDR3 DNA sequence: TGTGCCAGCAGGTTACAGGGGGACGGCTACACCTTC.

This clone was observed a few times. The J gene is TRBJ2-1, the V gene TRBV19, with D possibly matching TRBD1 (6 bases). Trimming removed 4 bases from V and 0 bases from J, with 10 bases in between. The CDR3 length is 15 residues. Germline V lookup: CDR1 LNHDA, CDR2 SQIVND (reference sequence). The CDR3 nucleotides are TGTGCCAGTAGTAAGGGGGTAAGCTCCTACAATGAGCAGTTCTTC. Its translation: CASSKGVSSYNEQFF.

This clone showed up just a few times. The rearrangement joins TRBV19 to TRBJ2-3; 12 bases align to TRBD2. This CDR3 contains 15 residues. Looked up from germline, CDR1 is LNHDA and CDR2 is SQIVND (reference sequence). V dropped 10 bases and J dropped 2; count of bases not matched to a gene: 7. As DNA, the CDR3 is TGTGCCACTCGATGGACTAGCGGGAACACAGATACGCAGTATTTT. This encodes CATRWTSGNTDTQYF.

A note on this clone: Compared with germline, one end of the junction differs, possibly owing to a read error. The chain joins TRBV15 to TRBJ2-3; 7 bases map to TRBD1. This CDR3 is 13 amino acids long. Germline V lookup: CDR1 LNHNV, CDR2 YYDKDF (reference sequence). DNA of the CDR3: TGTGCCACCAGCCTAGGGGGCACGGATACGCAGTATTTT. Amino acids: CATSLGGTDTQYF.

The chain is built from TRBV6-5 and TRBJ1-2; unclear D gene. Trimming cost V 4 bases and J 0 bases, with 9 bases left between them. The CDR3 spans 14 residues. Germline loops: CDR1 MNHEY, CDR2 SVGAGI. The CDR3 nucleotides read TGTGCCAGCAGTTCAGCGGGAGCTAACTATGGCTACACCTTC. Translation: CASSSAGANYGYTF.

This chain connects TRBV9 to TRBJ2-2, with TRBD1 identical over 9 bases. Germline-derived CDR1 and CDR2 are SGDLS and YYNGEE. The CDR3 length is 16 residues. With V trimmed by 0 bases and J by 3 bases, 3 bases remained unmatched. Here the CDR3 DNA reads TGTGCCAGCAGCGTAGTGGGACAGGGAGACACCGGGGAGCTGTTTTTT. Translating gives CASSVVGQGDTGELFF.

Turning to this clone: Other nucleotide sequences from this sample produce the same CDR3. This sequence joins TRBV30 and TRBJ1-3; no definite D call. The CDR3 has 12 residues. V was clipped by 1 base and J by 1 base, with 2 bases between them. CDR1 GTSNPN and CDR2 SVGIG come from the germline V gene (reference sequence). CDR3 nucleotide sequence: TGTGCCTGGAGTGCTTCTGGAAACACCATATATTTT. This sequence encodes CAWSASGNTIYF.

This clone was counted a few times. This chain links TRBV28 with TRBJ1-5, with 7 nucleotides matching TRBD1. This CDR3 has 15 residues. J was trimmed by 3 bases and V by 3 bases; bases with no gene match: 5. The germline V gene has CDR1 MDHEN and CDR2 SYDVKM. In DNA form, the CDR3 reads TGTGCCAGCAGTTTCTGGGGGACAGCCAATCAGCCCCAGCATTTT. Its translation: CASSFWGTANQPQHF.

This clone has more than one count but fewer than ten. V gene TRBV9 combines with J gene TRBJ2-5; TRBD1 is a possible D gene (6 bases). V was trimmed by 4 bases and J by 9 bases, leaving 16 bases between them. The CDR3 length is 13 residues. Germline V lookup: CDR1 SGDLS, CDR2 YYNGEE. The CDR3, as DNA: TGTGCCAGCAGCACACACAGGGAATCAGCCCAGTACTTC. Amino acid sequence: CASSTHRESAQYF.

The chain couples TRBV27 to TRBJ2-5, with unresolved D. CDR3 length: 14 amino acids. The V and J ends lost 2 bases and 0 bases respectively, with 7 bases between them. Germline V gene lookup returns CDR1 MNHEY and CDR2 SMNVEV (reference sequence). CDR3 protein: CASSLGRHQETQYF. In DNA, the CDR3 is TGTGCCAGCAGTTTAGGTAGACACCAAGAGACCCAGTACTTC.

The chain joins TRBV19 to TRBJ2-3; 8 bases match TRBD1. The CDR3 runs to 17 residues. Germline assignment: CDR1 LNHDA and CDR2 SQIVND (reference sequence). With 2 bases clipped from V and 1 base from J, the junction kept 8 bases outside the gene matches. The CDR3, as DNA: TGTGCCAGTAGTATATCCCGGACAGGGTTAGGCACAGATACGCAGTATTTT. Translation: CASSISRTGLGTDTQYF.

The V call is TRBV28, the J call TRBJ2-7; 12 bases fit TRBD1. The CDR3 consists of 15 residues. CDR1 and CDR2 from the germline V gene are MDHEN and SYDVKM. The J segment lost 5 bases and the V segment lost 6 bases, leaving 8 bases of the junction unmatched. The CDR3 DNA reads TGTGCCAGCAGGAACTCCGGGACAGGGGGCAACGAGCAGTACTTC. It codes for CASRNSGTGGNEQYF.

The CDR3 region has the DNA TGTGCCAGCCGGGGGGGCATAGCCCAAGAGACCCAGTACTTC. This sequence encodes CASRGGIAQETQYF. The chain has TRBV6-5 and TRBJ2-5; 8 bases are shared with TRBD2. Trimming removed 8 bases from V and 1 base from J; junction bases left unmatched: 6. CDR3 length: 14 amino acids. From germline, CDR1 is MNHEY and CDR2 SVGAGI.

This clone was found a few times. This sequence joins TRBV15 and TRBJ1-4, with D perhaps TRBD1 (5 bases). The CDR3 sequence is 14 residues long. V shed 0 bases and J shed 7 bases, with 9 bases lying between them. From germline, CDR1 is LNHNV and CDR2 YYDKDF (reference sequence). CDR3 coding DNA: TGTGCCACCAGCAGAGACAGGGCGAGTGAAAAACTGTTTTTT. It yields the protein CATSRDRASEKLFF. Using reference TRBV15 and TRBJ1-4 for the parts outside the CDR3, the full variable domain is DAMVIQNPRYQVTQFGKPVTLSCSQTLNHNVMYWYQQKSSQAPKLLFHYYDKDFNNEADTPDNFQSRRPNTSFCFLDIRSPGLGDTAMYLCATSRDRASEKLFFGSGTQLSVL.

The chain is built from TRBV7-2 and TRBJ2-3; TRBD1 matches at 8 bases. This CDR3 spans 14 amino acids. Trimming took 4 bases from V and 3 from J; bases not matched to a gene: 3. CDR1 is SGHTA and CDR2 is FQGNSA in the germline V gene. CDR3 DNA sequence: TGTGCCAGCAGCTATCAGGGGGCTACAGATACGCAGTATTTT. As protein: CASSYQGATDTQYF.

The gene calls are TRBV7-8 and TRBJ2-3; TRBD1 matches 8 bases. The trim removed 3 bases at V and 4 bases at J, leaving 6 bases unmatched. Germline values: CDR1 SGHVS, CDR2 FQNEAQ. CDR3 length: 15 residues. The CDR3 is CASSLDRVRADTQYF. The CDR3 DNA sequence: TGTGCCAGCAGCTTGGACAGGGTCCGCGCAGATACGCAGTATTTT.

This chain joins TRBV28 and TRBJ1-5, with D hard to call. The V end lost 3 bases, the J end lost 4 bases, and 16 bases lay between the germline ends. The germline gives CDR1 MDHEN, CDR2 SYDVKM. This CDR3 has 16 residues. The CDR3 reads CASSFPGGVINQPQHF. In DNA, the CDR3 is TGTGCCAGCAGTTTTCCCGGCGGGGTGATTAATCAGCCCCAGCATTTT.

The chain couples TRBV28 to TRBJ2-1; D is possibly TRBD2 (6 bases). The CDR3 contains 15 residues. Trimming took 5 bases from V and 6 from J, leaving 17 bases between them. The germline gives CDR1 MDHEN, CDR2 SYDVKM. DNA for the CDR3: TGTGCCAGCAGTCAAGGCGGGGCCCCCTCCAATGAGCAGTTCTTC. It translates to CASSQGGAPSNEQFF.

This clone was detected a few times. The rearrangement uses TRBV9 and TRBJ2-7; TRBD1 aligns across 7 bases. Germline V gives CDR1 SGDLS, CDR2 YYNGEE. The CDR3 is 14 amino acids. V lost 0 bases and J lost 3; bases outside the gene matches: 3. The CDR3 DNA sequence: TGTGCCAGCAGCGTAGGGGCAGGGGGCTACGAGCAGTACTTC. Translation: CASSVGAGGYEQYF.

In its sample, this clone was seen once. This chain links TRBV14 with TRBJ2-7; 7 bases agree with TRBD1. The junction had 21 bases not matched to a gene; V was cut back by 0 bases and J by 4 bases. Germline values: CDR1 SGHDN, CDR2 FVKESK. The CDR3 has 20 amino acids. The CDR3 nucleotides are TGTGCCAGCAGCCAAGATAACTGGGTTGCCCTGACAGGGCGTAAGTACGAGCAGTACTTC. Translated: CASSQDNWVALTGRKYEQYF.

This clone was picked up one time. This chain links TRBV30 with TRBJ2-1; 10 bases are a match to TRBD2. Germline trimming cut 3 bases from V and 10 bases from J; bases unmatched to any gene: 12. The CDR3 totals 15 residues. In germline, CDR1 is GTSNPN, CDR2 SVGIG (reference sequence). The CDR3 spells CAWRSLAGAGGEQFF. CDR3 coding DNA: TGTGCCTGGAGGTCCCTAGCGGGGGCCGGTGGCGAGCAGTTCTTC.

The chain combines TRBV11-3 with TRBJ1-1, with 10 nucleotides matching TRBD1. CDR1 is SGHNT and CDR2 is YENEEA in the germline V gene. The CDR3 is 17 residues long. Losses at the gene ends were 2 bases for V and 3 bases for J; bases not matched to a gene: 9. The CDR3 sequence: CASSLPWDRGGHTEAFF. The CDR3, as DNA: TGTGCCAGCAGCTTACCATGGGACAGGGGAGGTCACACTGAAGCTTTCTTT.

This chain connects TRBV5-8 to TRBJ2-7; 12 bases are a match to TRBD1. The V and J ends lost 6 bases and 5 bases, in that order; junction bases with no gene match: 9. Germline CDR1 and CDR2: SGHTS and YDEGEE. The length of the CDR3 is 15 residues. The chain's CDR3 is CASNLGDRGRNEQYF. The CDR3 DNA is TGTGCCAGCAACCTGGGGGACAGGGGGCGCAACGAGCAGTACTTC.